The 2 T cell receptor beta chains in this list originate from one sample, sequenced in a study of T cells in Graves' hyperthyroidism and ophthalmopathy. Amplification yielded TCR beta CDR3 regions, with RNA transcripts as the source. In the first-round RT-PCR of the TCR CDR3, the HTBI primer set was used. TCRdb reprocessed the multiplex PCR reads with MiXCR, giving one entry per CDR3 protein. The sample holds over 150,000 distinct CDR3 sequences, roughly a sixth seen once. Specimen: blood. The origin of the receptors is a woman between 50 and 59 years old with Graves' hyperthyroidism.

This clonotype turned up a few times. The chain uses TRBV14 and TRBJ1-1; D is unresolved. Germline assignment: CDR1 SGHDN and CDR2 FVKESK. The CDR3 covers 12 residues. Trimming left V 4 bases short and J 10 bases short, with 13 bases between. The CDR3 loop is CASSPSRYSAFF. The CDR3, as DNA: TGTGCCAGCAGCCCCAGTAGGTACTCAGCTTTCTTT.

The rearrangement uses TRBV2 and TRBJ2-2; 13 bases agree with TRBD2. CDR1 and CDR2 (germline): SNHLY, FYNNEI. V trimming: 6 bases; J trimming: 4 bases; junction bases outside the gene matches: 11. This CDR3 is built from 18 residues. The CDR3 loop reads CASRHGLAGVAGTGELFF. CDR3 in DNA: TGTGCCAGCAGGCACGGACTAGCGGGAGTTGCGGGCACCGGGGAGCTGTTTTTT.